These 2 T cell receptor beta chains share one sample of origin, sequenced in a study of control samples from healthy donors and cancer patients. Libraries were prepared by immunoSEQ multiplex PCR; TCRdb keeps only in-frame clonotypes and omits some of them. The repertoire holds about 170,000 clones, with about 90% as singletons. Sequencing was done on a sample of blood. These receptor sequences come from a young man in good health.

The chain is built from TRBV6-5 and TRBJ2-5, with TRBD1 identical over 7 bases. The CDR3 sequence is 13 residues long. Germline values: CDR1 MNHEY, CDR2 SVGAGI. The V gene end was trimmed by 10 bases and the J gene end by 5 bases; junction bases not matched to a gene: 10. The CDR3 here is CATQRRGRETQYF. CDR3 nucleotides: TGTGCCACCCAAAGAAGGGGGCGGGAGACCCAGTACTTC.

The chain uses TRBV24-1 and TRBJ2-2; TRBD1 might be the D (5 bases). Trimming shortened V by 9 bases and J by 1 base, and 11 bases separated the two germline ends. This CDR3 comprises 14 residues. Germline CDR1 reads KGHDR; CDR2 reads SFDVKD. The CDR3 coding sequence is TGTGCCACCGCAGGACATTTGAACACCGGGGAGCTGTTTTTT. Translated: CATAGHLNTGELFF.